Listed below are T cell receptor beta chains from one sample, sequenced in a study of T cell clones after liver transplantation. The protocol was immunoSEQ multiplex PCR, while the TCRdb copy is restricted to in-frame clones and leaves out a portion. The table includes 95,000 to 110,000 clones, 75% to 90% detected once. Here the sequenced sample was CD4+ T cells from blood, taken before liver transplant. The receptors originated from a human donor who received a liver transplant. CDR3s include the opening cysteine and the closing phenylalanine or tryptophan. A D gene is named only where the DNA matches it firmly. The size of a clone is reported for some rows only, either as once, few or many, or as a class for expanded clones.

clone size | J gene | V gene | D gene | CDR3 length | CDR3 DNA | CDR3 protein
NA | TRBJ2-7 | TRBV15 | NA | 15 | TGTGCCACCAGCAGATACCGGGATCAGGGGTCCGAGCAGTACTTC | CATSRYRDQGSEQYF
NA | TRBJ2-3 | TRBV9 | NA | 16 | TGTGCCAGCAGCGCCCTCTCTGGACAGAGCACAGATACGCAGTATTTT | CASSALSGQSTDTQYF
once | TRBJ2-3 | TRBV28 | TRBD2 | 15 | TGTGCCAGCAGTTTAAGGGGACTAGCGGCAGATACGCAGTATTTT | CASSLRGLAADTQYF
NA | TRBJ2-7 | TRBV5-4 | TRBD2 | 16 | TGTGCCAGCAGCCAATCCGCTAGCGGGGGGGCTCAAGAGCAGTACTTC | CASSQSASGGAQEQYF
NA | TRBJ2-7 | TRBV11-2 | NA | 12 | TGTGCCAGCAGCCGCGTCGCCTACGAGCAGTACTTC | CASSRVAYEQYF
NA | TRBJ2-1 | TRBV5-3 | NA | 14 | TGTGCCAGAAGCTTACTAGACCCCTACAATGAGCAGTTCTTC | CARSLLDPYNEQFF
NA | TRBJ1-1 | TRBV7-9 | NA | 16 | TGTACCAGCAGCTCCCCGTCGGGAGGGGAGAACACTGAAGCTTTCTTT | CTSSSPSGGENTEAFF
few | TRBJ1-5 | TRBV4-1 | NA | 15 | TGCGCCAGCAGCCAAGACCGCGCGGGGAATCAGCCCCAGCATTTT | CASSQDRAGNQPQHF
NA | TRBJ2-7 | TRBV5-5 | NA | 15 | TGTGCCAGCAGCTTGGGGGGGCTGAGCTCCTACGAGCAGTACTTC | CASSLGGLSSYEQYF
few | TRBJ2-5 | TRBV6-1 | NA | 11 | TGTGCCAGCAGTTTGGACAGCACCCAGTACTTC | CASSLDSTQYF
few | TRBJ2-3 | TRBV5-4 | TRBD2 | 16 | TGTGCCAGCAGCCGGGGGGGTGCGGGGCACACAGATACGCAGTATTTT | CASSRGGAGHTDTQYF
NA | TRBJ1-3 | TRBV19 | NA | 14 | TGTGCCAGTAGTTCGTTGGCCTCTGGAAACACCATATATTTT | CASSSLASGNTIYF
NA | TRBJ1-1 | TRBV29-1 | NA | 11 | TGCAGCGCCAGGAGGGAGGCTGAAGCTTTCTTT | CSARREAEAFF
NA | TRBJ2-7 | TRBV5-1 | TRBD2 | 15 | TGCGCCAGCAGCTCCTTAGCGGGGGTCCCCAGGGAGCAGTACTTC | CASSSLAGVPREQYF
NA | TRBJ1-1 | TRBV12-1 | NA | 14 | TGTGCCAGCAGCTTTTTGGGGGCGAGAACTGAAGCTTTCTTT | CASSFLGARTEAFF
once | TRBJ1-5 | TRBV5-1 | TRBD1 | 15 | TGCGCCAGCAGCAAGGAAGGGGGCGATCATCAGCCCCAGCATTTT | CASSKEGGDHQPQHF
NA | TRBJ1-6 | TRBV13 | NA | 15 | TGTGCCAGCAGCTTGGGTCAGATGCTTAATTCACCCCTCCACTTT | CASSLGQMLNSPLHF
NA | TRBJ2-2 | TRBV5-6 | NA | 14 | TGTGCCAGCAGCGGGGACATGGGGGCCGGGGAGCTGTTTTTT | CASSGDMGAGELFF
few | TRBJ1-1 | TRBV9 | NA | 13 | TGTGCCAGCAGCGTCGACAGCAACACTGAAGCTTTCTTT | CASSVDSNTEAFF
once | TRBJ1-2 | TRBV5-1 | NA | 14 | TGCGCCAGCAGCTTGAGTAGAATACAGGATGGCTACACCTTC | CASSLSRIQDGYTF
many | TRBJ1-2 | TRBV5-1 | NA | 15 | TGCGCCAGCAGCATTGTCGGGGGAAGAGAAAGCGGCTACACCTTC | CASSIVGGRESGYTF
few | TRBJ2-2 | TRBV27 | TRBD1 | 15 | TGTGCCAGCAGTTTAACAGGGGCCGCCACCGGGGAGCTGTTTTTT | CASSLTGAATGELFF
once | TRBJ2-7 | TRBV11-2 | NA | 14 | TGTGCCAGCAGCTTTCTCGACAGGCGCAACGAGCAGTACTTC | CASSFLDRRNEQYF
NA | TRBJ2-1 | TRBV19 | TRBD2 | 14 | TGTGCCAGTAGGACTAGCGGGAGTCAAAATGAGCAGTTCTTC | CASRTSGSQNEQFF
NA | TRBJ1-2 | TRBV6-6 | NA | 14 | TGTGCCAGCAGTTACGGGGGTTCTAACTATGGCTACACCTTC | CASSYGGSNYGYTF
few | TRBJ1-5 | TRBV5-1 | NA | 15 | TGCGCCAGCAGCTTGGACGGATATGTTAATCAGCCCCAGCATTTT | CASSLDGYVNQPQHF
NA | TRBJ2-7 | TRBV28 | NA | 12 | TGTGCCAGCAGCCTTGTCGGCAACGAGCAGTACTTC | CASSLVGNEQYF
NA | TRBJ2-2 | TRBV7-8 | NA | 16 | TGTGCCAGCAGCTACCGGGGGCAGGCTGACACCGGGGAGCTGTTTTTT | CASSYRGQADTGELFF
NA | TRBJ2-5 | TRBV28 | TRBD1 | 14 | TGTGCCAGCAGTCCTGGGACAGTCCAAGAGACCCAGTACTTC | CASSPGTVQETQYF
once | TRBJ1-1 | TRBV7-2 | NA | 15 | TGTGCCAGCAGCTTAGCCGCGGGTGGGAACACTGAAGCTTTCTTT | CASSLAAGGNTEAFF
NA | TRBJ1-2 | TRBV19 | TRBD1 | 15 | TGTGCCAGTAGTATCCCCCGACAGGGGCGGTATGGCTACACCTTC | CASSIPRQGRYGYTF
NA | TRBJ1-1 | TRBV7-3 | TRBD1 | 16 | TGTGCCAGCAGCCCCAGACAGGGGGCTTTGGGCACTGAAGCTTTCTTT | CASSPRQGALGTEAFF
NA | TRBJ1-5 | TRBV18 | TRBD1 | 19 | TGTGCCAGCTCACCATCCCTCGGAGGGGGCGGTAATAGCAATCAGCCCCAGCATTTT | CASSPSLGGGGNSNQPQHF
NA | TRBJ1-6 | TRBV18 | TRBD1 | 16 | TGTGCCAGCTCACACGGACAGGGGGTAGATAATTCACCCCTCCACTTT | CASSHGQGVDNSPLHF
few | TRBJ2-1 | TRBV9 | TRBD2 | 17 | TGTGCCAGCAGCTTTCGAGGACTAGCGGGAAGGTACAATGAGCAGTTCTTC | CASSFRGLAGRYNEQFF
NA | TRBJ1-5 | TRBV7-2 | TRBD1 | 17 | TGTGCCAGCAGCCCCCCGCCTCGACAGGGAAGCAATCAGCCCCAGCATTTT | CASSPPPRQGSNQPQHF
once | TRBJ2-7 | TRBV4-1 | NA | 14 | TGCGCCAGCAGACCCACAGGTACAGTACACGAGCAGTACTTC | CASRPTGTVHEQYF
NA | TRBJ2-7 | TRBV29-1 | NA | 12 | TGCAGCGTTGGGGATGCAGGGTACGAGCAGTACTTC | CSVGDAGYEQYF
NA | TRBJ2-6 | TRBV5-1 | NA | 16 | TGCGCCAGCAGCCCCACCACAGGGTCTGGGGCCAACGTCCTGACTTTC | CASSPTTGSGANVLTF
few | TRBJ2-7 | TRBV28 | NA | 12 | TGTGCCAGCAGTTCTAACTCCTACGAGCAGTACTTC | CASSSNSYEQYF
NA | TRBJ2-1 | TRBV19 | NA | 17 | TGTGCCAGTAGTCCACCTACTGGCCTGCGGCCCTACAATGAGCAGTTCTTC | CASSPPTGLRPYNEQFF
NA | TRBJ2-5 | TRBV28 | NA | 15 | TGTGCCAGCAGTTTCCCCGACGGCACCGGGGAGACCCAGTACTTC | CASSFPDGTGETQYF
NA | TRBJ1-3 | TRBV6-5 | NA | 15 | TGTGCCAGCAGTTACGGGCGTACTTCTGGAAACACCATATATTTT | CASSYGRTSGNTIYF
NA | TRBJ2-7 | TRBV2 | TRBD1 | 14 | TGTGCCAGCAGTCGACAGGGAAGTCCCTACGAGCAGTACTTC | CASSRQGSPYEQYF
few | TRBJ2-1 | TRBV7-3 | NA | 14 | TGTGCCAGCAGCTTCAGACAGAGCTACAATGAGCAGTTCTTC | CASSFRQSYNEQFF
NA | TRBJ2-6 | TRBV4-1 | NA | 15 | TGCGCCACCAGGACCTGGATCTCTGGGGCCAACGTCCTGACTTTC | CATRTWISGANVLTF
NA | TRBJ2-5 | TRBV7-3 | NA | 13 | TGTGCCAGCAGCCCGGGGGCCCTAGAGACCCAGTACTTC | CASSPGALETQYF
NA | TRBJ1-2 | TRBV28 | NA | 12 | TGTGCCAGCAGTGTGGGGCCATATGGCTACACCTTC | CASSVGPYGYTF
NA | TRBJ1-4 | TRBV27 | NA | 15 | TGTGCCAGCAGTGCGGACGCCCTCTGGAGCGAAAAACTGTTTTTT | CASSADALWSEKLFF
NA | TRBJ2-7 | TRBV10-2 | NA | 11 | TGCGCCAGCGGGCCGGCTCTTGAGGAGTACTTC | CASGPALEEYF
NA | TRBJ1-5 | TRBV4-1 | NA | 15 | TGCGCCAGCAGCCCGCCAACGGGGTGGAATCAGCCCCAGCATTTT | CASSPPTGWNQPQHF
NA | TRBJ2-7 | TRBV5-8 | NA | 14 | TGTGCCAGCAGCCGGGCCTTCAACCCGAAAGAGCAGTACTTC | CASSRAFNPKEQYF
NA | TRBJ1-1 | TRBV5-5 | TRBD1 | 14 | TGTGCCAGCAGCCGTACAGGGGGCGTCACTGAAGCTTTCTTT | CASSRTGGVTEAFF